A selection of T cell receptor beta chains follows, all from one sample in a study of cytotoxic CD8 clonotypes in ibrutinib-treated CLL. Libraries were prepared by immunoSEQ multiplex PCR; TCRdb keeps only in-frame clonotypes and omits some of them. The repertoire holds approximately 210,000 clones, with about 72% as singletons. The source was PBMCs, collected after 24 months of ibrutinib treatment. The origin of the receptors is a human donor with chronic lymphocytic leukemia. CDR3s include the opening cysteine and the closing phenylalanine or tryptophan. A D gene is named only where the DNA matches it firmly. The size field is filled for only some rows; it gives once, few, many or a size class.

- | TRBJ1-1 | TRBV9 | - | TGTGCCAGCAGCCCCAGGATAATGAACACTGAAGCTTTCTTT | CASSPRIMNTEAFF
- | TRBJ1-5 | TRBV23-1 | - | TGCGCCAGCAGTCGATCCAGGGTTGTCGGCCGCAATCAGCCCCAGCATTTT | CASSRSRVVGRNQPQHF
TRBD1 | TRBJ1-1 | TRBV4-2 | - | TGTGCCAGCAGCCAGGCAAGGACAGGGGGTGTCATGAACACTGAAGCTTTCTTT | CASSQARTGGVMNTEAFF
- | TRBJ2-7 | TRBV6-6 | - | TGTGCCAGCCTATCTCAGGGGGGGTCAGGTGCTTACGAGCAGTACTTC | CASLSQGGSGAYEQYF
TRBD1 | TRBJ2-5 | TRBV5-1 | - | TGCGCCAGCAGCTATGGGGACAGGGGCCAAGAGACCCAGTACTTC | CASSYGDRGQETQYF
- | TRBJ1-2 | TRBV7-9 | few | TGTGCCAGCAGCTTAGTCGGAGGGCACTATGGCTACACCTTC | CASSLVGGHYGYTF
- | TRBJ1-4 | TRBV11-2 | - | TGTGCCAGCAGCCGTCCAGGGGAAAAACTGTTTTTT | CASSRPGEKLFF
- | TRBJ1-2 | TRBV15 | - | TGTGCCACCAACAGGAGGGGCGCGCCTGGCTACACCTTC | CATNRRGAPGYTF
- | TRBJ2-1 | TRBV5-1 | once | TGCGCCAGCAGCTTGGATAGCTACAATGAGCAGTTCTTC | CASSLDSYNEQFF
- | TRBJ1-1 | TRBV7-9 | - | TGTGCCAGCAGTTACAGCACTGAAGCTTTCTTT | CASSYSTEAFF
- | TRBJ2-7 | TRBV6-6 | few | TGTGCCAGCAGTTACTCTAATCCCTCCTCAGGAGAGCAGTACTTC | CASSYSNPSSGEQYF
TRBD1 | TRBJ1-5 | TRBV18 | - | TGTGCCAGCTCAAAGACAGGGGGCCTTCAGCCCCAGCATTTT | CASSKTGGLQPQHF
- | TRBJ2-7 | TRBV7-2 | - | TGTGCCAGCAGCTCGGACGCGGGCTCCTACGAGCAGTACTTC | CASSSDAGSYEQYF
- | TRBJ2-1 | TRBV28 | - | TGTGCCAGCAGTGAAACAGGGTTCTACAGTTACAATGAGCAGTTCTTC | CASSETGFYSYNEQFF
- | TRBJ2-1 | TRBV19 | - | TGTGCCAGTAGTATTTTCGGCAATGAGCAGTTCTTC | CASSIFGNEQFF
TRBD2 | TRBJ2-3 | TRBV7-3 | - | TGTGCCAGCAGCTCCCCGAGCGGGAGGCCATCATCCACAGATACGCAGTATTTT | CASSSPSGRPSSTDTQYF
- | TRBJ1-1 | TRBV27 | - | TGTGCCAGCCGGGCTGGACCTGAAGCTTTCTTT | CASRAGPEAFF
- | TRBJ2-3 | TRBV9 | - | TGTGCCAGCAGCGCACATCCAGGGGCTCCGCCGGATACGCAGTATTTT | CASSAHPGAPPDTQYF
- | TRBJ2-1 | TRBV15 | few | TGTGCCACCAGCAGAGATCCCGGGGGGCCCGGGGGCAATGAGCAGTTCTTC | CATSRDPGGPGGNEQFF
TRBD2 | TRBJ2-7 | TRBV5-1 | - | TGCGCCAGCAGCTTGGCCCGGGGACTATCCTACGAGCAGTACTTC | CASSLARGLSYEQYF
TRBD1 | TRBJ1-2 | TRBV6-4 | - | TGTGCCAGCAGTCCAGGGGGCGACTATGGCTACACCTTC | CASSPGGDYGYTF
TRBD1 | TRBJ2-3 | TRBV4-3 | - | TGCGCCAGCAGCCTCGGACAGGGTAGCACAGATACGCAGTATTTT | CASSLGQGSTDTQYF
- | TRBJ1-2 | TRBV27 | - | TGTGCCAGCAGTTTAGCCCAGGGAGGTACCTTCGACTACACCTTC | CASSLAQGGTFDYTF
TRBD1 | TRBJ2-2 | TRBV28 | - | TGTGCCAGCAGTCCTTCGACAGGGCCTAACACCGGGGAGCTGTTTTTT | CASSPSTGPNTGELFF
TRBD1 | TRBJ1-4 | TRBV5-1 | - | TGCGCCAGCAGCGACGGGACAGCGGGGTTCGGGACTGGACTGTTTTTT | CASSDGTAGFGTGLFF
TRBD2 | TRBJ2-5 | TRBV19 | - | TGTGCCAGTAGTGATCTAGCGGCCCAAGAGACCCAGTACTTC | CASSDLAAQETQYF
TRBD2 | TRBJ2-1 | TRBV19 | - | TGTGCCAGTAGTATACTAGCGGGAGTGGTGTACAATGAGCAGTTCTTC | CASSILAGVVYNEQFF
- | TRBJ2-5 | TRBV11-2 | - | TGTGCCAGCAGCCCGAAGCCGTGGACGTACCCCCAAGAGACCCAGTACTTC | CASSPKPWTYPQETQYF
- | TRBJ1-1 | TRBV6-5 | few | TGTGCCAGCAGTTACATAGGGGCTGGCGAAGCTTTCTTT | CASSYIGAGEAFF
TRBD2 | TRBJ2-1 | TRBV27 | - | TGTGCCAGCACCTTTAGCGGGAGCACCTACAATGAGCAGTTCTTC | CASTFSGSTYNEQFF
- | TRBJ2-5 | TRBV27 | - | TGTGCCAGCAGTTTGCGCCAGGGCATCGGGACCCAGTACTTC | CASSLRQGIGTQYF
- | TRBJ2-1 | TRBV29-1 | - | TGCAGCGTTGATATAGGGGCGGCAGTACAGTTCTTC | CSVDIGAAVQFF
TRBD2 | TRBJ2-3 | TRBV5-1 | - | TGCGCCAGCAGCTTGGCCATGACTAGCTCAACGGATACGCAGTATTTT | CASSLAMTSSTDTQYF
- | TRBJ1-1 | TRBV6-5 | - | TGTGCCAGCAATCTACTAACAGGGAAAGACACTGAAGCTTTCTTT | CASNLLTGKDTEAFF
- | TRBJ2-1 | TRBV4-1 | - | TGCGCCAGCAGCCAAGATTCTAGCGTCGATGAGCAGTTCTTC | CASSQDSSVDEQFF
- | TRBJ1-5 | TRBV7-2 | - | TGTGCCAGCAGCTTTGGAAACAATCAGCCCCAGCATTTT | CASSFGNNQPQHF
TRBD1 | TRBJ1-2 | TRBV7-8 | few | TGTGCCAGCAGCTTATCCCTCCAGGGGGGTGGCTACACCTTC | CASSLSLQGGGYTF
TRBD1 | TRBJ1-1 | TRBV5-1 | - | TGCGCCAGCAGCAGGAGGGGGCTGGAGAACACTGAAGCTTTCTTT | CASSRRGLENTEAFF
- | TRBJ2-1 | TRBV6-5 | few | TGTGCCAGCAGTTACCATGGGACCGGTGAGCAGTTCTTC | CASSYHGTGEQFF
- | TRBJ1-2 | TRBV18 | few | TGTGCCAGCTCACCACCGGGGGGCGATTACTATGGCTACACCTTC | CASSPPGGDYYGYTF
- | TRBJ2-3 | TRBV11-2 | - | TGTGCCAGCAGCTTAGGCGTGGGGACAGATACGCAGTATTTT | CASSLGVGTDTQYF